The next 27 T cell receptor beta chains were all read from a single sample in a study of T cells in localized non-small cell lung cancer (dated by TCRdb to the early 2020s). Library creation used the immunoSEQ multiplex PCR assay. Sourced from immuneACCESS, this table was stored by TCRdb with only in-frame sequences that have V and J called. A share of the clones is absent; for the studies checked, an unresolved V gene accounts for under half, and the remainder has no known explanation. The sample table holds about 33,000 clones, of which roughly 90% were seen once. The leading ten clones occupy around 17% of the sample. The material was peripheral blood mononuclear cells, obtained before any cancer treatment. The receptors derive from a man between 40 and 70 years old with stage III lung adenocarcinoma.

The rearrangement uses TRBV15 and TRBJ2-7; TRBD2 matches at 9 bases. Per the germline V gene, CDR1 is LNHNV and CDR2 is YYDKDF (reference sequence). J was trimmed by 6 bases and V by 2 bases; bases with no gene match: 11. CDR3 length equals 16 residues. Here the CDR3 DNA reads TGTGCCACCAGCAGAAGTACTAGCGGGTTAAAACCCGAGCAGTACTTC. Its protein product is CATSRSTSGLKPEQYF.

CDR3 in amino acids: CASRSRVYNEQFF. The CDR3 DNA reads as TGTGCCAGCAGAAGCAGGGTTTACAATGAGCAGTTCTTC. The genes are TRBV2 and TRBJ2-1, with D tentatively TRBD1 (5 bases). The CDR3 covers 13 residues. Per the germline V gene, CDR1 is SNHLY and CDR2 is FYNNEI. V lost 6 bases, J lost 4 bases, and 10 bases lay in between.

The V gene is TRBV7-9, the J gene TRBJ2-5; weak D call: TRBD1 (5 bases). V was clipped by 5 bases and J by 0 bases, with 13 bases between them. The germline V gene has CDR1 SEHNR and CDR2 FQNEAQ (reference sequence). The CDR3 totals 15 residues. The CDR3 DNA follows: TGTGCCAGCAGCCCAGGAGCAGGGTACCAAGAGACCCAGTACTTC. It translates to CASSPGAGYQETQYF. Combining the CDR3 with reference TRBV7-9 and TRBJ2-5 gives the whole variable domain DTGVSQNPRHKITKRGQNVTFRCDPISEHNRLYWYRQTLGQGPEFLTYFQNEAQLEKSRLLSDRFSAERPKGSFSTLEIQRTEQGDSAMYLCASSPGAGYQETQYFGPGTRLLVL.

Only one count was recorded for this clone. The CDR3 reads CASSRRRDRGTEAFF. The DNA for the CDR3 is TGTGCCAGCAGCCGACGTAGGGACAGGGGGACTGAAGCTTTCTTT. The J gene is TRBJ1-1, the V gene TRBV7-7; 11 bases line up with TRBD1. This CDR3 comprises 15 residues. The germline V gene encodes CDR1 SSHAT and CDR2 FNYEAQ (reference sequence). J lost 5 bases, V lost 5 bases, and 7 bases had no gene match.

This clone appeared a single time. The chain carries TRBV19 and TRBJ2-1; 7 bases are shared with TRBD1. This CDR3 has 14 amino acids. Germline V lookup: CDR1 LNHDA, CDR2 SQIVND (reference sequence). The J segment lost 3 bases and the V segment lost 5 bases, leaving 4 bases of the junction unmatched. CDR3 DNA sequence: TGTGCCAGTAGTGAGGACAGGAGCTACAATGAGCAGTTCTTC. Translated: CASSEDRSYNEQFF. Variable domain in full (rest from reference TRBV19 and TRBJ2-1): DGGITQSPKYLFRKEGQNVTLSCEQNLNHDAMYWYRQDPGQGLRLIYYSQIVNDFQKGDIAEGYSVSREKKESFPLTVTSAQKNPTAFYLCASSEDRSYNEQFFGPGTRLTVL.

J is TRBJ2-2 and V is TRBV5-1, with 7 bases identical to TRBD2. The CDR3 length is 16 residues. Germline V gene sequence: CDR1 SGHRS, CDR2 YFSETQ. Unmatched junction bases numbered 7, after V lost 4 bases and J lost 1 base. The CDR3 sequence: CASSDAGDQNTGELFF. The CDR3 DNA follows: TGCGCCAGCAGCGACGCGGGAGACCAGAACACCGGGGAGCTGTTTTTT.

CDR3 sequence: CASSPGSAPMNTEAFF. The CDR3, as DNA: TGTGCCAGCAGCCCCGGATCGGCTCCAATGAACACTGAAGCTTTCTTT. The rearrangement joins TRBV9 to TRBJ1-1; D ambiguous. V dropped 4 bases and J dropped 0 bases, with 16 bases sitting between them. CDR3 length: 16 residues. Germline V gene lookup returns CDR1 SGDLS and CDR2 YYNGEE.

The V and J genes are TRBV11-3 and TRBJ1-1; D uncertain. Trimming took 3 bases from V and 12 from J, leaving 11 bases between them. The CDR3 runs 11 residues. Germline V gene sequence: CDR1 SGHNT, CDR2 YENEEA. CDR3 in DNA: TGTGCCAGCAGCTTGACCACCGAGTCTTTCTTT. Its translation is CASSLTTESFF. The full variable domain, in which reference TRBV11-3 and TRBJ1-1 provide the parts outside the CDR3, is EAGVVQSPRYKIIEKKQPVAFWCNPISGHNTLYWYLQNLGQGPELLIRYENEEAVDDSQLPKDRFSAERLKGVDSTLKIQPAELGDSAVYLCASSLTTESFFGQGTRLTVV.

The gene calls are TRBV19 and TRBJ2-3; TRBD2 aligns across 8 bases. J lost 5 bases, V lost 3 bases, and 1 base had no gene match. The CDR3 extends over 13 amino acids. CDR1 and CDR2 (germline): LNHDA, SQIVND (reference sequence). The CDR3 region has the DNA TGTGCCAGTAGTATCGGGAGGGGAGATACGCAGTATTTT. Translating gives CASSIGRGDTQYF.

This clone was seen a single time. The genes are TRBV30 and TRBJ2-5; 8 bases agree with TRBD1. Looked up from germline, CDR1 is GTSNPN and CDR2 is SVGIG (reference sequence). The CDR3 consists of 15 residues. Germline trimming cut 3 bases from V and 2 bases from J; bases unmatched to any gene: 8. The CDR3 loop reads CAWSRQGAGQETQYF. CDR3 bases: TGTGCCTGGAGCAGGCAGGGGGCGGGTCAAGAGACCCAGTACTTC.

J is TRBJ2-7 and V is TRBV6-6, with 8 bases that match TRBD2. Germline V gene sequence: CDR1 MNHNY, CDR2 SVGAGI (reference sequence). V trimming: 4 bases; J trimming: 2 bases; junction bases outside the gene matches: 4. This CDR3 contains 14 residues. CDR3 coding DNA: TGTGCCAGCAGTTTCGGCGGGGGGCCCTACGAGCAGTACTTC. It specifies CASSFGGGPYEQYF.

This chain connects TRBV7-8 to TRBJ2-7; TRBD2 might be the D (6 bases). Germline CDR1 is SGHVS and CDR2 is FQNEAQ. The CDR3 has 18 amino acids. Trimming left V 0 bases short and J 4 bases short, with 22 bases between. The CDR3, as DNA: TGTGCCAGCAGCTTAGCGCGGGACGGTTTAGGGGACCCTTACGAGCAGTACTTC. The encoded protein is CASSLARDGLGDPYEQYF.

Turning to this clone: Different DNA sequences within this sample yield the same CDR3. V gene TRBV11-2 combines with J gene TRBJ1-6; 7 nucleotides line up with TRBD1. With V trimmed by 5 bases and J by 16 bases, 8 bases remained unmatched. Germline CDR1 reads SGHAT; CDR2 reads FQNNGV. CDR3 length equals 12 residues. DNA for the CDR3: TGTGCCAGCAGCATTGGACAGGCAAGGCTCCACTTT. It encodes CASSIGQARLHF.

The gene calls are TRBV4-3 and TRBJ1-4; 9 nucleotides match TRBD1. V lost 0 bases, J lost 3 bases, and 11 bases stayed unmatched. This CDR3 comprises 19 residues. CDR1 is LGHNA and CDR2 is YSLEER in the germline V gene. As DNA, the CDR3 is TGCGCCAGCAGCCAAGATCCGGAACAGGGGGCTAATCCTAATGAAAAACTGTTTTTT. Its translation is CASSQDPEQGANPNEKLFF.

This clone appeared a single time. The V call is TRBV5-1, the J call TRBJ2-7, with 9 bases aligning to TRBD1. The length of the CDR3 is 18 residues. Per the germline V gene, CDR1 is SGHRS and CDR2 is YFSETQ. V shed 4 bases and J 0 bases; nucleotides not matched to a gene: 14. The CDR3, as DNA: TGCGCCAGCAGCCCGGAGGGACAGGGACCCCCCAGCTCCTACGAGCAGTACTTC. This codes for CASSPEGQGPPSSYEQYF.

V gene TRBV6-4 combines with J gene TRBJ1-1; a possible D gene is TRBD1 (6 bases). V was pared by 3 bases and J by 5 bases, with 19 bases between. Germline lookup yields CDR1 MRHNA and CDR2 SNTAGT. The CDR3 length is 16 residues. The CDR3 DNA is TGTGCCAGCAGTGAGGAGATCGGGGGGCGGCGGACTGAAGCTTTCTTT. It yields the protein CASSEEIGGRRTEAFF.

This chain links TRBV7-9 with TRBJ2-3, with D unresolved. The ends were cut back, 2 bases at V and 0 bases at J, with 12 bases in the middle. Per the germline V gene, CDR1 is SEHNR and CDR2 is FQNEAQ (reference sequence). There are 16 residues in the CDR3. The CDR3 protein is CASSLMAGASTDTQYF. The CDR3 nucleotides read TGTGCCAGCAGCTTAATGGCAGGCGCTAGCACAGATACGCAGTATTTT.

The chain employs TRBV7-3 and TRBJ1-1, with D perhaps matching TRBD1 (5 bases). CDR1 and CDR2 from the germline V gene are SGHTA and FQGTGA. This CDR3 contains 13 residues. V lost 1 base and J lost 11, with 14 bases in between. In nucleotides, the CDR3 is TGTGCCAGCAGCTTAAGGGCAGGGAATCTGGCTTTCTTT. This codes for CASSLRAGNLAFF.

The V and J genes are TRBV12-5 and TRBJ2-1; tentatively, D is TRBD1 (5 bases). This CDR3 has 11 amino acids. Germline CDR1 is LGHNT and CDR2 is FRNRAP. V lost 3 bases and J lost 14, with 11 bases in between. This chain's CDR3 is CASGLAGHEFF. CDR3 DNA sequence: TGTGCTAGTGGTTTAGCTGGACATGAGTTCTTC.

The DNA for the CDR3 is TGTGCCAGCAGAAATCTACAGGAGAACACTGAAGCTTTCTTT. Its translation is CASRNLQENTEAFF. The rearrangement uses TRBV6-5 and TRBJ1-1; maybe TRBD1 (5 bases). The ends were cut back, 6 bases at V and 1 base at J, with 12 bases in the middle. The CDR3 contains 14 residues. CDR1 is MNHEY and CDR2 is SVGAGI in the germline V gene.

This rearrangement joins TRBV15 to TRBJ2-7; 12 nucleotides agree with TRBD2. J lost 4 bases, V lost 1 base, and 11 bases had no gene match. This CDR3 contains 18 residues. Germline V CDR1 and CDR2: LNHNV, YYDKDF (reference sequence). CDR3 sequence reads: CATSRAASGGARWYEQYF. The DNA of the CDR3 is TGTGCCACCAGCAGAGCGGCTAGCGGGGGGGCAAGGTGGTACGAGCAGTACTTC.

V usage is TRBV7-3 and J usage is TRBJ2-1, with D tentatively TRBD1 or TRBD2 (5 bases each). V lost 5 bases and J lost 10, with 18 bases in between. CDR3 length: 14 amino acids. Germline lookup yields CDR1 SGHTA and CDR2 FQGTGA. In DNA, the CDR3 is TGTGCCAGCAGCGCCCTCGGGGCTAGCCCGGAGCAGTTCTTC. It specifies CASSALGASPEQFF. Combining the CDR3 with reference TRBV7-3 and TRBJ2-1 gives the whole variable domain GAGVSQTPSNKVTEKGKYVELRCDPISGHTALYWYRQSLGQGPEFLIYFQGTGAADDSGLPNDRFFAVRPEGSVSTLKIQRTERGDSAVYLCASSALGASPEQFFGPGTRLTVL.

This chain links TRBV7-3 with TRBJ2-5; 7 bases align to TRBD1. After removal of 5 bases from V and 1 base from J, the junction contained 10 bases not matched to a gene. The CDR3 is 16 amino acids. Germline values: CDR1 SGHTA, CDR2 FQGTGA. The CDR3 bases are TGTGCCAGCAGCCAAAGAAACAGGGGTCCCCAAGAGACCCAGTACTTC. It codes for CASSQRNRGPQETQYF.

This chain uses TRBV7-9 with TRBJ1-1; unclear D gene. Germline lookup yields CDR1 SEHNR and CDR2 FQNEAQ (reference sequence). V was pared by 5 bases and J by 6 bases, with 10 bases between. The CDR3 spans 12 residues. The CDR3 region has the DNA TGTGCCAGCAGCCCCCAGACCCCTGAAGCTTTCTTT. Protein product: CASSPQTPEAFF.

The rearrangement uses TRBV7-2 and TRBJ1-1; 8 nucleotides match TRBD1. The ends lost 5 bases at V and 3 bases at J; junction bases unmatched: 2. CDR3 length: 13 residues. Germline CDR1 reads SGHTA; CDR2 reads FQGNSA. Written as DNA, the CDR3 is TGTGCCAGCAGCCGGGACAGGTACACTGAAGCTTTCTTT. Translation: CASSRDRYTEAFF.

This chain connects TRBV7-9 to TRBJ2-3, with D perhaps TRBD1 or TRBD2 (5 bases each). This CDR3 is built from 14 residues. Trimming took 3 bases from V and 3 from J, leaving 10 bases between them. Germline CDR1 SEHNR, CDR2 FQNEAQ (reference sequence). CDR3: CASSFRGQTDTQYF. CDR3 bases: TGTGCCAGCAGCTTTCGGGGCCAGACAGATACGCAGTATTTT.

V is TRBV6-5 and J is TRBJ2-7, with D tentatively TRBD2 (6 bases). The germline V and J ends were trimmed by 7 bases and 5 bases, with 18 bases remaining between them. The CDR3 contains 14 residues. Germline V gene sequence: CDR1 MNHEY, CDR2 SVGAGI. DNA for the CDR3: TGTGCCAGCACTTCGGGGGTGGGTGTAGACGAGCAGTACTTC. Amino acids: CASTSGVGVDEQYF.